The rows below give T cell receptor beta chains drawn from one sample of a study of blood T cell repertoires in COVID-19. TCRdb keeps only in-frame clones here, not all; method: immunoSEQ multiplex PCR. The table includes about 230,000 clones, roughly 84% detected once. Specimen: peripheral blood. These receptor sequences come from a woman at least 80 years old with active or convalescent COVID-19. Each CDR3 is given with its conserved first and last residue. The order of the fields is clone size, D gene, V gene, J gene, CDR3 protein, CDR3 DNA. A D gene is named only where the DNA matches it firmly. The size field is filled for only some rows; it gives once, few, many or a size class.

-,TRBD1,TRBV2,TRBJ1-1,CASKGTGVTEAFF,TGTGCCAGCAAAGGGACAGGGGTTACTGAAGCTTTCTTT
once,-,TRBV7-9,TRBJ2-1,CASSLVPEYNEQFF,TGTGCCAGCAGCTTAGTGCCAGAATACAATGAGCAGTTCTTC
-,TRBD1,TRBV6-5,TRBJ2-2,CASSPGQATGELFF,TGTGCCAGCAGTCCCGGACAGGCCACCGGGGAGCTGTTTTTT
-,-,TRBV19,TRBJ1-5,CASSIGQGYQPQHF,TGTGCCAGTAGTATAGGGCAGGGTTATCAGCCCCAGCATTTT
-,-,TRBV5-4,TRBJ2-5,CASSLQGTQETQYF,TGTGCCAGCAGCTTGCAGGGGACCCAAGAGACCCAGTACTTC
-,-,TRBV28,TRBJ1-1,CASTRYRNTEAFF,TGTGCCAGCACGCGCTATAGGAACACTGAAGCTTTCTTT
-,-,TRBV6-2/TRBV6-3,TRBJ2-7,CASSRSKTGFEYEQYF,TGTGCCAGCAGCCGCAGTAAAACAGGTTTTGAATACGAGCAGTACTTC
once,-,TRBV7-2,TRBJ1-5,CASSLVGGNQPQHF,TGTGCCAGCAGCTTGGTTGGGGGGAATCAGCCCCAGCATTTT
-,-,TRBV12-3/TRBV12-4,TRBJ2-2,CASSFPSGELFF,TGTGCCAGCAGTTTCCCCAGCGGGGAGCTGTTTTTT
-,-,TRBV9,TRBJ1-1,CASSEPGSEAFF,TGTGCCAGCAGCGAGCCGGGTTCTGAAGCTTTCTTT
few,TRBD1,TRBV6-5,TRBJ1-6,CASSAQGGRKSPLHF,TGTGCCAGCAGCGCTCAAGGGGGCCGCAAATCACCCCTCCACTTT
-,TRBD1,TRBV28,TRBJ2-6,CASRTGTGGYGANVLTF,TGTGCCAGCAGAACCGGGACAGGGGGATACGGGGCCAACGTCCTGACTTTC
-,TRBD2,TRBV7-2,TRBJ2-1,CASSLEASGGYNEQFF,TGTGCCAGCAGCTTAGAGGCTAGCGGGGGTTACAATGAGCAGTTCTTC
-,TRBD1,TRBV25-1,TRBJ1-2,CASSEFDRGYGYTF,TGTGCCAGCAGTGAATTCGACAGGGGCTATGGCTACACCTTC
-,-,TRBV6-5,TRBJ1-2,CASSYDRNYGYTF,TGTGCCAGCAGTTACGACAGGAACTATGGCTACACCTTC
-,-,TRBV5-4,TRBJ2-1,CASRKGQNNEQFF,TGTGCCAGCAGGAAAGGACAGAACAATGAGCAGTTCTTC
-,TRBD1,TRBV28,TRBJ2-1,CASSLQGAGYNEQFF,TGTGCCAGCAGTCTACAGGGGGCGGGTTACAATGAGCAGTTCTTC
-,TRBD2,TRBV6-2/TRBV6-3,TRBJ2-5,CASSGTSRMGTQYF,TGTGCCAGCAGTGGGACTAGCCGAATGGGGACCCAGTACTTC
-,TRBD2,TRBV29-1,TRBJ2-3,CSVSLAGGPDTQYF,TGCAGCGTATCACTAGCGGGGGGGCCGGATACGCAGTATTTT
few,-,TRBV2,TRBJ1-6,CASSGSSYNSPLHF,TGTGCCAGCAGTGGTAGCTCCTATAATTCACCCCTCCACTTT
-,TRBD1,TRBV5-6,TRBJ2-5,CASSPIGQGAQETQYF,TGTGCCAGCAGCCCCATCGGACAGGGGGCTCAAGAGACCCAGTACTTC
-,TRBD1,TRBV19,TRBJ1-1,CASSTDWKGARVNTEAFF,TGTGCCAGTAGTACGGATTGGAAGGGGGCGCGGGTCAACACTGAAGCTTTCTTT
-,TRBD2,TRBV5-4,TRBJ2-3,CASSLAGLAGYTDTQYF,TGTGCCAGCAGCCTAGCGGGACTAGCGGGGTACACAGATACGCAGTATTTT
-,TRBD2,TRBV20-1,TRBJ2-3,CSASRLAGEDTQYF,TGCAGTGCTAGTCGACTAGCGGGAGAAGATACGCAGTATTTT
-,-,TRBV7-2,TRBJ1-3,CASSLVRGNSGNTIYF,TGTGCCAGCAGCTTAGTTCGGGGGAACTCTGGAAACACCATATATTTT
-,-,TRBV19,TRBJ2-1,CASSISSAGNEQFF,TGTGCCAGTAGTATCAGTAGCGCGGGCAATGAGCAGTTCTTC
-,-,TRBV10-3,TRBJ1-1,CAISETPWGLGNTEAFF,TGTGCCATCAGCGAAACTCCTTGGGGGCTGGGGAACACTGAAGCTTTCTTT
few,TRBD2,TRBV9,TRBJ2-1,CASSGAREGEQFF,TGTGCCAGCAGCGGGGCGCGGGAGGGAGAGCAGTTCTTC
few,TRBD1,TRBV5-1,TRBJ1-2,CASSLLGQGGYGYTF,TGCGCCAGCAGCTTGTTGGGCCAGGGGGGCTATGGCTACACCTTC
-,-,TRBV10-3,TRBJ1-2,CAISDYGRDYGYTF,TGTGCCATCAGTGATTACGGCAGGGACTATGGCTACACCTTC
once,-,TRBV19,TRBJ2-4,CRGYWNIQYF,TGTAGGGGTTATTGGAACATTCAGTACTTC
-,-,TRBV12-3/TRBV12-4,TRBJ2-7,CASSLAYSYEQYF,TGTGCCAGCAGTTTAGCGTACTCCTACGAGCAGTACTTC
-,-,TRBV18,TRBJ1-6,CASSMGGTDKPLHF,TGTGCCAGCTCAATGGGGGGTACCGATAAACCCCTCCACTTT
-,TRBD1,TRBV29-1,TRBJ1-2,CSVRDSRNYGYTF,TGCAGCGTTCGGGACAGCCGGAACTATGGCTACACCTTC
few,TRBD1,TRBV29-1,TRBJ1-2,CSVDSGQGYYGYTF,TGCAGCGTTGATTCGGGACAGGGGTACTATGGCTACACCTTC
-,-,TRBV6-5,TRBJ1-2,CASSYLATWRYTF,TGTGCCAGCAGTTACTTGGCAACCTGGCGCTACACCTTC
-,-,TRBV3-1/TRBV3-2,TRBJ2-5,CASSLPSAGETQYF,TGTGCCAGCAGCCTTCCCTCAGCGGGAGAGACCCAGTACTTC
-,TRBD2,TRBV7-2,TRBJ2-1,CASSPTSGTSDRKQFF,TGTGCCAGCAGTCCCACCTCCGGGACTAGCGACAGGAAGCAGTTCTTC
-,-,TRBV5-6,TRBJ1-4,CASSRRQARNEKLFF,TGTGCCAGCAGCAGACGACAGGCGAGAAATGAAAAACTGTTTTTT
-,TRBD2,TRBV6-4,TRBJ2-1,CASRATSGSYNEQFF,TGTGCCAGCAGAGCCACTAGCGGGAGCTACAATGAGCAGTTCTTC
-,TRBD1,TRBV28,TRBJ2-7,CASSLRTGGYYEQYF,TGTGCCAGCAGTTTGAGAACAGGGGGATATTACGAGCAGTACTTC